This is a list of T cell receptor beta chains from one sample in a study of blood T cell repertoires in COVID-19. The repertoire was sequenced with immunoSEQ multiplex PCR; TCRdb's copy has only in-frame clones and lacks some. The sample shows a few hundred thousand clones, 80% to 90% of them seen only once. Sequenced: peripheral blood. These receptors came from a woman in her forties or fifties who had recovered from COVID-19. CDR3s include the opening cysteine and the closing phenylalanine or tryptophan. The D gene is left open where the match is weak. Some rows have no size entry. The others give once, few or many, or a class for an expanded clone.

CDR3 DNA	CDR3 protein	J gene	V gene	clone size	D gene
TGTGCCATCAGTGAGGGGGGAGGGTACACAGATACGCAGTATTTT	CAISEGGGYTDTQYF	TRBJ2-3	TRBV10-3	NA	TRBD2
TGTGCCAGCAGCGCCCTCCTAGCGGGAGGGACAGATACGCAGTATTTT	CASSALLAGGTDTQYF	TRBJ2-3	TRBV9	NA	TRBD2
TGTGCCAGCAGCCAGACCCCCTCAGGGGGCGAGCAGTACTTC	CASSQTPSGGEQYF	TRBJ2-7	TRBV3-1/TRBV3-2	once	TRBD1
TGTGCCAGCGGGAGGGGGAACACTGAAGCTTTCTTT	CASGRGNTEAFF	TRBJ1-1	TRBV2	NA	NA
TGTGCCAGCAGCTTAGAAAGGACAGGAGGTACTGGCTACACCTTC	CASSLERTGGTGYTF	TRBJ1-2	TRBV7-2	NA	TRBD1
TGCAGCGTTGATGAAGCGGGGGTGGCAGATACGCAGTATTTT	CSVDEAGVADTQYF	TRBJ2-3	TRBV29-1	NA	TRBD2
TGTGCCAGCAGCCAAGAATTAGGGGGAGCTAATGAAAAACTGTTTTTT	CASSQELGGANEKLFF	TRBJ1-4	TRBV3-1/TRBV3-2	NA	NA
TGTGCCAGCAGTCGCCCGGACAGACCCTACGAGCAGTACTTC	CASSRPDRPYEQYF	TRBJ2-7	TRBV28	NA	NA
TGTGCCAGCAGTTTGGGGCCCCGCAGGGGTATCAGCTACACCTTC	CASSLGPRRGISYTF	TRBJ1-2	TRBV28	NA	NA
TGTGCCAGCATCCGGGACAGGACGTCTGAAGCTTTCTTT	CASIRDRTSEAFF	TRBJ1-1	TRBV28	NA	TRBD1
TGTGCCAGCAGTTACGGGTTGCGGGGTAGTGAGCAGTTCTTC	CASSYGLRGSEQFF	TRBJ2-1	TRBV6-2/TRBV6-3	NA	NA
TGCGCCAGCAGCTTGGATATCGGGACTAGCGGGAAGGGGAGTGAACTGTACTTC	CASSLDIGTSGKGSELYF	TRBJ2-7	TRBV5-1	NA	TRBD2
TGTGCCACCAGTGATTACCAGGGGGCAGCTTTCTTT	CATSDYQGAAFF	TRBJ1-1	TRBV24-1	NA	TRBD1
TGTGCCAGCTCACCACCGGGACAGGGAACCTACAATGAGCAGTTCTTC	CASSPPGQGTYNEQFF	TRBJ2-1	TRBV18	NA	TRBD1
TGTGCCAGCAGCCTCGAGACAGAAAACACTGAAGCTTTCTTT	CASSLETENTEAFF	TRBJ1-1	TRBV7-9	NA	NA
TGTGCCAGCAGTCTCATGAGCTCCTACGAGCAGTACTTC	CASSLMSSYEQYF	TRBJ2-7	TRBV7-2	NA	NA
TGCGCCAGCAGCTATGGGACAGGGGAGACCGGGGAGCTGTTTTTT	CASSYGTGETGELFF	TRBJ2-2	TRBV5-1	NA	TRBD1
TGTGCCAGTAGTCCCCGGGACAGGGCGAACACTGAAGCTTTCTTT	CASSPRDRANTEAFF	TRBJ1-1	TRBV19	NA	TRBD1
TGTGCCAGCAGCCCTCGCGGGGCTCCCCAATCACCCCTCCACTTT	CASSPRGAPQSPLHF	TRBJ1-6	TRBV3-1/TRBV3-2	NA	NA
TGCGCCAGCAGGGCTGTTGTAACTGGAAACACCATATATTTT	CASRAVVTGNTIYF	TRBJ1-3	TRBV5-1	NA	NA
TGCGCCAGCAGCCCATCCAGGGGGCTTTATGGCTACACCTTC	CASSPSRGLYGYTF	TRBJ1-2	TRBV4-3	NA	TRBD1
TGCGCCAGCAGCTCTCAACAGGGAGGGATCTCTGGAAACACCATATATTTT	CASSSQQGGISGNTIYF	TRBJ1-3	TRBV5-1	once	NA
TGTGCCACCGAACAGGGGGCAGGAAACACCATATATTTT	CATEQGAGNTIYF	TRBJ1-3	TRBV6-5	NA	TRBD1
TGTGCCATCAGTGACAGGGGGGACACTGAAGCTTTCTTT	CAISDRGDTEAFF	TRBJ1-1	TRBV10-3	NA	TRBD1
TGTGCCAGCAGTAATCGGGGGAGGGTGACTAATTCACCCCTCCACTTT	CASSNRGRVTNSPLHF	TRBJ1-6	TRBV28	NA	NA
TGTGCCAGCAGCTTACAGGGCCAAGGCGGCTACACCTTC	CASSLQGQGGYTF	TRBJ1-2	TRBV11-2	NA	NA
TGTGCCAGCAGCGTAGATTACCCGGGACAGGGTGTTACAGATACGCAGTATTTT	CASSVDYPGQGVTDTQYF	TRBJ2-3	TRBV9	NA	TRBD1
TGTGCCAGCAGCTTGTACGGGGGACAAGAGACCCAGTACTTC	CASSLYGGQETQYF	TRBJ2-5	TRBV5-4	NA	NA
TGCAGCGTTGGACAGGGGAGAGAAGGCTACACCTTC	CSVGQGREGYTF	TRBJ1-2	TRBV29-1	NA	TRBD1
TGTGCCAGCAGCCCCTCGACAGGTTCCCAAGAGACCCAGTACTTC	CASSPSTGSQETQYF	TRBJ2-5	TRBV7-9	NA	NA
TGTGCCAGCAGCCGGGGGACTAGCGGGGTGGAGACCCAGTACTTC	CASSRGTSGVETQYF	TRBJ2-5	TRBV11-3	NA	TRBD2
TGTGCCTGGAGTGTACGCGGGGCCGAGACCCAGTACTTC	CAWSVRGAETQYF	TRBJ2-5	TRBV30	once	NA
TGTGCCAGCAGCGGGAGACTAGCGGGTAACGGTGAAAGGGAGCTGTTTTTT	CASSGRLAGNGERELFF	TRBJ2-2	TRBV5-4	NA	TRBD2
TGTGCCAGCAGCAGCGGACTGTTGGTGACCGGGGAGCTGTTTTTT	CASSSGLLVTGELFF	TRBJ2-2	TRBV6-2/TRBV6-3	NA	NA
TGTGCCAGCCGCCGCTCGGGGTTGATAGAAAAACTGTTTTTT	CASRRSGLIEKLFF	TRBJ1-4	TRBV19	few	NA
TGTGCCAGCAGCTCCTGGGGAGGGGACACCGGGGAGCTGTTTTTT	CASSSWGGDTGELFF	TRBJ2-2	TRBV11-3	NA	TRBD2
TGTGCCAGCAGCTTGGCCGCGGATGAGACCCAGTACTTC	CASSLAADETQYF	TRBJ2-5	TRBV5-5	NA	NA
TGTGCCAGCAGCCAAGCTGTCCTCGATGAGCAGTTCTTC	CASSQAVLDEQFF	TRBJ2-1	TRBV4-2	NA	NA
TGTGCCAGCAGTCGGGACAGGGGCAGAGGGGGCTACACCTTC	CASSRDRGRGGYTF	TRBJ1-2	TRBV6-5	NA	TRBD1
TGTGCCAGTAGGAAGACAGGGGGGAACTACGAGCAGTACTTC	CASRKTGGNYEQYF	TRBJ2-7	TRBV19	NA	TRBD1
TGTGCCAGCAGCTTGTCGTTCCGACAGGGTGTCTATGGCTACACCTTC	CASSLSFRQGVYGYTF	TRBJ1-2	TRBV5-8	NA	TRBD1
TGTGCCAGCAGCAAGCGAGGAGGCAATCAGCCCCAGCATTTT	CASSKRGGNQPQHF	TRBJ1-5	TRBV7-9	many	NA
TGTGCCAGCAGTTTACCCCGACTAATCCGAGGGACTGAAGCTTTCTTT	CASSLPRLIRGTEAFF	TRBJ1-1	TRBV28	NA	NA
TGTGCCAGCAGCTTGACTAATACGCAGTATTTT	CASSLTNTQYF	TRBJ2-3	TRBV5-6	NA	NA
TGTGCCAGTAGGCATACCGGGACAGAAGACACTGAAGCTTTCTTT	CASRHTGTEDTEAFF	TRBJ1-1	TRBV19	many	TRBD1
TGTGCCAGCTCTATCACAGGGGGCGTTGAAAAACTGTTTTTT	CASSITGGVEKLFF	TRBJ1-4	TRBV18	once	TRBD1
TGCGCCAGCAGCCAGCGACAGGGGATTTACCAAGAGACCCAGTACTTC	CASSQRQGIYQETQYF	TRBJ2-5	TRBV4-3	NA	TRBD1
TGTGCCAGCAGTTACCCGACAGGGGACTATGGCTACACCTTC	CASSYPTGDYGYTF	TRBJ1-2	TRBV6-6	NA	TRBD1
TGTGCCAGCAGTTACGAGGGGACTAGAATAAACAATGAGCAGTTCTTC	CASSYEGTRINNEQFF	TRBJ2-1	TRBV6-5	NA	TRBD2
TGTGCCAGCAGCATTACAGGGGAAAATTCACCCCTCCACTTT	CASSITGENSPLHF	TRBJ1-6	TRBV7-6	few	TRBD1
TGTGCCAGCAGTTTCGGTAGGAACACTGAAGCTTTCTTT	CASSFGRNTEAFF	TRBJ1-1	TRBV28	NA	NA
TGTGCCAGCAAGCCAACTAACTATGGCTACACCTTC	CASKPTNYGYTF	TRBJ1-2	TRBV6-5	NA	NA
TGCGCCAGCAGCCAAGATGAAGGTAGTGTAGGGGGCTACACCGGGGAGCTGTTTTTT	CASSQDEGSVGGYTGELFF	TRBJ2-2	TRBV4-1	NA	TRBD1